Following are 17 T cell receptor beta chains from one sample sequenced in a study of regulatory T cells in long-lasting Graves disease. As to time point: newly diagnosed GD, antithyroid drugs for less than 3 months. Construction of the TCR library relied on RNA isolated from PBMCs. Arm-PCR with iRepertoire HTBI primers amplified the CDR3 regions for these TCR beta libraries. TCRdb fed the multiplex PCR reads into MiXCR, producing one record per CDR3 protein. The sample holds around 400,000 distinct CDR3 sequences, around 15% seen once. Sequencing was performed on peripheral blood mononuclear cells (PBMCs), taken at new diagnosis, from a patient treated with antithyroid drugs. The receptors derive from a female donor with Graves disease.

This clonotype was counted between two and nine times. The rearrangement uses TRBV4-3 and TRBJ1-2; 9 bases map to TRBD1. The CDR3 sequence is 16 residues long. Unmatched junction bases numbered 9, after V lost 3 bases and J lost 4 bases. Looked up from germline, CDR1 is LGHNA and CDR2 is YSLEER. The CDR3 DNA follows: TGCGCCAGCAGCCAGGGTACAGGGGGCCCCTTCTATGGCTACACCTTC. It is translated as CASSQGTGGPFYGYTF.

This clonotype appeared many times. The V and J genes are TRBV20-1 and TRBJ1-5; D call uncertain. Trimming left V 3 bases short and J 3 bases short, with 12 bases between. The CDR3 length is 14 residues. Germline lookup yields CDR1 DFQATT and CDR2 SNEGSKA (reference sequence). The DNA for the CDR3 is TGCAGTGCTAGGCCGCAGTCAACCAATCAGCCCCAGCATTTT. Translated: CSARPQSTNQPQHF.

This clonotype was seen repeatedly, ten times or more. The CDR3 protein is CASSKGQTPPVKDEKLFF. The CDR3 coding sequence is TGTGCCAGCAGCAAGGGACAGACACCCCCCGTTAAGGATGAAAAACTGTTTTTT. This chain connects TRBV7-9 to TRBJ1-4; 7 bases fit TRBD1. CDR1 is SEHNR, CDR2 FQNEAQ, per germline (reference sequence). The CDR3 contains 18 residues. V shed 5 bases, J shed 6 bases, and the junction held 18 bases outside the gene matches.

This clonotype was seen repeatedly, ten times or more. V is TRBV6-5 and J is TRBJ1-1; 7 bases are a match to TRBD1. Germline V gene lookup returns CDR1 MNHEY and CDR2 SVGAGI. The CDR3 spans 14 residues. After removal of 2 bases from V and 6 bases from J, the junction contained 6 bases not matched to a gene. CDR3 coding DNA: TGTGCCAGCAGTTACAGGGGGCAATTCGCTGAAGCTTTCTTT. As protein: CASSYRGQFAEAFF.

This clonotype appeared once. It is likely a read error: a sequence one base away is far more abundant. J is TRBJ1-1 and V is TRBV7-9; the D gene is possibly TRBD1 (5 bases). The CDR3 length is 15 residues. The germline CDR1 and CDR2 sequences are SEHNR and FQNEAQ (reference sequence). CDR3 sequence (DNA): TGTACCAGCAGCTTAGTGGGGGTGCTGAACACTGAAGCTTTCTTT. Protein sequence: CTSSLVGVLNTEAFF.

The chain has TRBV12-3 or TRBV12-4 and TRBJ1-2, with D possibly TRBD1 on 6 matching bases. The V and J ends lost 1 base and 8 bases respectively, with 26 bases between them. The CDR3 contains 18 residues. The CDR3 DNA follows: TGTGCCAGCAGTTTAGACAGGGTCACACGTCACGCCCGCCGGGGCTACACCTTC. Its translation is CASSLDRVTRHARRGYTF.

This clonotype was observed many times. The V and J genes are TRBV6-1 and TRBJ2-7, with TRBD1 matching over 9 bases. V lost 6 bases, J lost 0 bases, and 6 bases stayed unmatched. The CDR3 spans 15 residues. CDR1 is MNHNS and CDR2 is SASEGT in the germline V gene. This CDR3 is CASREDRGSSYEQYF. CDR3 in DNA: TGTGCCAGCAGAGAGGACAGGGGAAGCTCCTACGAGCAGTACTTC.

Many counts were recorded for this clonotype. CDR3 sequence (DNA): TGTGCCAGCAGCCCACGGCAGGTTCAAGAGACCCAGTACTTC. The encoded protein is CASSPRQVQETQYF. J is TRBJ2-5 and V is TRBV7-2; no reliable D call. The CDR3 runs 14 residues. CDR1 is SGHTA and CDR2 is FQGNSA in the germline V gene. The V end was cut by 5 bases, the J end by 2 bases, with 12 bases between.

With respect to this clonotype: Mismatch with germline at one junction end may stem from a read error. The rearrangement uses TRBV5-1 and TRBJ2-5; D remains ambiguous. From germline, CDR1 is SGHRS and CDR2 YFSETQ. This CDR3 is built from 15 residues. CDR3 loop: CASSLDVGPQETQHF. The CDR3 DNA is TGCGCCAGCAGCCTGGACGTGGGCCCCCAAGAGACCCAGCACTTC. The full variable domain, with the rest looked up from reference TRBV5-1 and TRBJ2-5, is KAGVTQTPRYLIKTRGQQVTLSCSPISGHRSVSWYQQTPGQGLQFLFEYFSETQRNKGNFPGRFSGRQFSNSRSEMNVSTLELGDSALYLCASSLDVGPQETQHFGPGTRLLVL.

The chain combines TRBV12-3 or TRBV12-4 with TRBJ2-1; 13 bases are shared with TRBD2. This CDR3 contains 21 residues. V gave up 3 bases and J gave up 0 bases; unmatched junction bases: 14. CDR3 region: CASSLMQTAGLAGLSYNEQFF. Written as DNA, the CDR3 is TGTGCCAGCAGTTTGATGCAAACCGCGGGACTAGCGGGACTCTCCTACAATGAGCAGTTCTTC.

V is TRBV5-1 and J is TRBJ1-2; 8 bases line up with TRBD1. Germline V gene data show CDR1 as SGHRS and CDR2 as YFSETQ. Trimming at V came to 1 base and at J to 4 bases, leaving 9 bases not matched to a gene. The CDR3 is 16 residues long. The CDR3 DNA sequence: TGCGCCAGCAGCTTGTACGGGGGACAGGAGTTCTATGGCTACACCTTC. It is translated as CASSLYGGQEFYGYTF. Using reference TRBV5-1 and TRBJ1-2 for the parts outside the CDR3, the full variable domain is KAGVTQTPRYLIKTRGQQVTLSCSPISGHRSVSWYQQTPGQGLQFLFEYFSETQRNKGNFPGRFSGRQFSNSRSEMNVSTLELGDSALYLCASSLYGGQEFYGYTFGSGTRLTVV.

Ten or more counts support this clonotype. The chain uses TRBV5-1 and TRBJ1-1, with TRBD1 matching over 8 bases. The trim removed 4 bases at V and 6 bases at J, leaving 2 bases unmatched. This CDR3 contains 12 residues. Germline-derived CDR1 and CDR2 are SGHRS and YFSETQ. The CDR3 is CASSRTGPEAFF. The CDR3 coding sequence is TGCGCCAGCAGCAGGACAGGGCCTGAAGCTTTCTTT.

A remark on this clonotype: A far larger clone lies a single base away; this is likely a read error. The chain joins TRBV11-3 to TRBJ2-1; possible D gene TRBD2, 5 bases. This CDR3 has 12 amino acids. V was clipped by 2 bases and J by 10 bases, with 9 bases between them. Germline V gene lookup returns CDR1 SGHNT and CDR2 YENEEA. The CDR3 DNA follows: TGTGCCAGCAGCTTAACGGGGTACGAGCAGTTCTTC. This encodes CASSLTGYEQFF.

This clonotype showed up many times. The genes are TRBV28 and TRBJ1-2; 10 positions match TRBD1. This CDR3 spans 16 amino acids. The V gene end was trimmed by 4 bases and the J gene end by 5 bases; junction bases not matched to a gene: 10. Germline assignment: CDR1 MDHEN and CDR2 SYDVKM. The CDR3 nucleotides are TGTGCCAGCAGTTCCTCCGGGACAGGGGCGGGTTATGGCTACACCTTC. It codes for CASSSSGTGAGYGYTF.

There are many counts of this clonotype. V and J are TRBV10-3 and TRBJ1-5; 10 nucleotides match TRBD1. The CDR3 is 22 residues long. In germline, CDR1 is ENHRY, CDR2 SYGVKD. The V gene end was trimmed by 0 bases and the J gene end by 0 bases; junction bases not matched to a gene: 17. The CDR3 nucleotides read TGTGCCATCAGTGAGTCTTGGGGGCCTGCGACAGGGGGCAGGGATAGCAATCAGCCCCAGCATTTT. Its protein is CAISESWGPATGGRDSNQPQHF.

The CDR3 sequence: CASSASGALGGYTF. DNA of the CDR3: TGTGCCAGCAGTGCTTCCGGGGCCCTGGGGGGCTACACCTTC. V is TRBV25-1 and J is TRBJ1-2, with a tentative D call TRBD1 (5 bases). Germline V gives CDR1 MGHDK, CDR2 SYGVNS. This CDR3 is 14 amino acids long. Trimming stripped 4 bases from V and 8 bases from J, with 17 bases between.

This chain connects TRBV28 to TRBJ1-2; tentative D call: TRBD1 (5 bases). CDR1 and CDR2 from the germline V gene are MDHEN and SYDVKM. With 4 bases removed from V and 7 bases from J, the gap between germline ends came to 16 bases. The CDR3 runs 14 residues. CDR3 sequence: CASSYSGATSGYTF. The DNA of the CDR3 is TGTGCCAGCAGTTACTCCGGGGCAACTTCTGGCTACACCTTC.